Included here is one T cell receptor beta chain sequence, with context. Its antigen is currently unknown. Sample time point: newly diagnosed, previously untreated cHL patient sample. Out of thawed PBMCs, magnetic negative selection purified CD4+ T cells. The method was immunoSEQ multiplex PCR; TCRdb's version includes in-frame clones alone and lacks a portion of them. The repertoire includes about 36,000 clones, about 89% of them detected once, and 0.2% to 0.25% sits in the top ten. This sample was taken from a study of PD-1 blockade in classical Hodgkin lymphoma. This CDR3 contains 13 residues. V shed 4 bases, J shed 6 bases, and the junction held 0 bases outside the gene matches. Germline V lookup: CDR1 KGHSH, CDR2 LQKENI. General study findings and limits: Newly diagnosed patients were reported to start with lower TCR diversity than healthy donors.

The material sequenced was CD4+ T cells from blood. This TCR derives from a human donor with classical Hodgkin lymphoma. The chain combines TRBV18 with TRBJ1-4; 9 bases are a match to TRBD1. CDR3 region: CASSRTGDEKLFF. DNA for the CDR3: TGTGCCAGCTCACGGACAGGGGATGAAAAACTGTTTTTT.